The 18 T cell receptor beta chains reported below all come from one sample, sequenced in a study of CD8 T cells in ankylosing spondylitis. Study-wide findings and caveats: A motif of under ten highly homologous TCR beta variants was seen as apparently characteristic of ankylosing spondylitis blood.

TCRdb analysed the 5' RACE reads with MiXCR anew, one entry per CDR3 protein. Among 250,000 to 350,000 distinct CDR3 sequences listed, 6.5% to 10% were seen once. No cognate antigen is known for these TCRs. Sequenced sample: blood, either unsorted or a sorted T cell fraction (not recorded which). The receptors stem from a male donor with ankylosing spondylitis.

V gene TRBV4-3 combines with J gene TRBJ1-5; possibly TRBD1 for D (5 bases). The V end was cut by 0 bases, the J end by 6 bases, with 12 bases between. Germline-derived CDR1 and CDR2 are LGHNA and YSLEER. The CDR3 has 15 amino acids. CDR3 in amino acids: CASSQDSQGFQPQHF. CDR3 coding DNA: TGCGCCAGCAGCCAAGATTCCCAGGGATTTCAGCCCCAGCATTTT.

This clonotype was observed many times. The chain combines TRBV29-1 with TRBJ2-1, with TRBD1 matching 9 bases. The CDR3 runs 13 residues. J was trimmed by 9 bases and V by 6 bases; bases with no gene match: 9. Germline V gives CDR1 SQVTM, CDR2 ANQGSEA. CDR3 sequence: CSVEDRGLSEQFF. The CDR3 DNA follows: TGCAGCGTCGAGGACAGGGGTCTCTCTGAGCAGTTCTTC.

This chain connects TRBV4-1 to TRBJ1-6; TRBD1 agrees at 7 bases. Germline CDR1 is MGHRA and CDR2 is YSYEKL. V trimming: 1 base; J trimming: 8 bases; junction bases outside the gene matches: 14. This CDR3 spans 18 amino acids. The CDR3, as DNA: TGCGCCAGCAGCCAAGGTCCTGGGCAGGGGGGTATTGATTCACCCCTCCACTTT. This encodes CASSQGPGQGGIDSPLHF.

The chain carries TRBV20-1 and TRBJ2-5, with D maybe TRBD2 (5 bases). The CDR3 has 13 amino acids. V was pared by 3 bases and J by 5 bases, with 13 bases between. Germline V gene data show CDR1 as DFQATT and CDR2 as SNEGSKA (reference sequence). The CDR3 DNA reads as TGCAGTGCTAGTCCCGGGGTCGGGGAGACCCAGTACTTC. Protein sequence: CSASPGVGETQYF.

This chain connects TRBV25-1 to TRBJ2-7, with TRBD2 matching over 11 bases. CDR1 and CDR2 (germline): MGHDK, SYGVNS. Trimming cost V 2 bases and J 3 bases; bases outside gene matches: 3. CDR3 length: 15 amino acids. CDR3 region: CASSETSGRLYEQYF. The DNA for the CDR3 is TGTGCCAGCAGTGAAACTAGCGGGAGACTCTACGAGCAGTACTTC.

This clonotype was counted many times. This sequence joins TRBV12-5 and TRBJ2-5, with TRBD1 matching 8 bases. CDR1 and CDR2 from the germline V gene are LGHNT and FRNRAP. V lost 5 bases, J lost 5 bases, and 10 bases stayed unmatched. CDR3 length: 15 amino acids. The CDR3 region is CASGTDRVPLETQYF. The CDR3 nucleotides are TGTGCTAGTGGTACGGACAGGGTCCCCCTGGAGACCCAGTACTTC.

The table lists this clonotype with many counts. This rearrangement joins TRBV5-1 to TRBJ1-1; D gene unclear. The CDR3 totals 14 residues. The V end lost 2 bases, the J end lost 4 bases, and 12 bases lay between the germline ends. Germline V lookup: CDR1 SGHRS, CDR2 YFSETQ. The CDR3 loop is CASSFTSVGTEAFF. The DNA of the CDR3 is TGCGCCAGCAGCTTTACTTCGGTAGGCACTGAAGCTTTCTTT.

This clonotype appeared many times. V and J are TRBV7-7 and TRBJ2-1; TRBD2 matches at 14 bases. The germline CDR1 and CDR2 sequences are SSHAT and FNYEAQ (reference sequence). The CDR3 consists of 18 residues. J lost 14 bases, V lost 5 bases, and 20 bases had no gene match. This CDR3 is CASSPRGETGLAGGLKFF. The CDR3 DNA is TGTGCCAGCAGCCCGCGGGGGGAGACCGGACTAGCGGGAGGCTTAAAGTTCTTC.

For the CDR3, the DNA is TGTGCCAGCAAAGCGGGACAGGGCACAGATACGCAGTATTTT. Its translation: CASKAGQGTDTQYF. The chain couples TRBV2 to TRBJ2-3, with D possibly matching TRBD1 (8 bases). V was pared by 7 bases and J by 1 base, with 12 bases between. The CDR3 has 14 amino acids. Germline CDR1 is SNHLY and CDR2 is FYNNEI. The full variable domain, completed using reference TRBV2 and TRBJ2-3, is EPEVTQTPSHQVTQMGQEVILRCVPISNHLYFYWYRQILGQKVEFLVSFYNNEISEKSEIFDDQFSVERPDGSNFTLKIRSTKLEDSAMYFCASKAGQGTDTQYFGPGTRLTVL.

This clonotype was picked up many times. This rearrangement joins TRBV28 to TRBJ1-2; no definite D call. V was cut by 6 bases and J by 7 bases, with 9 bases left in between. The CDR3 runs to 11 residues. Germline CDR1 reads MDHEN; CDR2 reads SYDVKM. CDR3 residues: CASSGLAGYTF. The CDR3 DNA sequence: TGTGCCAGCAGCGGGCTTGCTGGCTACACCTTC.

This clonotype appeared a few times. CDR3: CASSEFPSLYREGLSYNEQFF. The CDR3 coding sequence is TGCGCCAGCAGTGAGTTTCCTAGTTTGTACCGGGAGGGGCTATCCTACAATGAGCAGTTCTTC. J is TRBJ2-1 and V is TRBV10-2; TRBD2 agrees at 8 bases. Germline V gene lookup returns CDR1 WSHSY and CDR2 SAAADI. The V segment lost 1 base and the J segment 1 base; nucleotides outside the gene matches: 18. CDR3 length: 21 residues.

This clonotype was counted only a few times. The V call is TRBV5-1, the J call TRBJ2-5; 9 bases align to TRBD1. Germline CDR1 SGHRS, CDR2 YFSETQ. Trimming at V came to 4 bases and at J to 5 bases, leaving 9 bases not matched to a gene. The CDR3 contains 15 residues. In nucleotides, the CDR3 is TGCGCCAGCAGCAACCCACAGGGGGCAGGGGAGACCCAGTACTTC. Its protein is CASSNPQGAGETQYF.

This rearrangement joins TRBV20-1 to TRBJ1-2, with D maybe TRBD1 (5 bases). In germline, CDR1 is DFQATT, CDR2 SNEGSKA (reference sequence). Trimming pared 5 bases from V and 3 bases from J, leaving 13 bases between. The CDR3 is made up of 13 amino acids. CDR3 DNA sequence: TGCAGTGCTCGACGCAGGGTAGACTATGGCTACACCTTC. The encoded protein is CSARRRVDYGYTF.

This clonotype showed up many times. This chain uses TRBV5-4 with TRBJ2-7, with 9 bases identical to TRBD1. The CDR3 is 14 amino acids. The trim removed 3 bases at V and 5 bases at J, leaving 6 bases unmatched. Germline V CDR1 and CDR2: SGHNT, YYREEE (reference sequence). CDR3 residues: CASSSRTGDHEQYF. The CDR3 bases are TGTGCCAGCAGCTCTCGGACAGGGGACCACGAGCAGTACTTC.

This chain links TRBV7-8 with TRBJ2-1, with 10 bases lining up with TRBD2. Looked up from germline, CDR1 is SGHVS and CDR2 is FQNEAQ. The CDR3 runs 16 residues. J gave up 3 bases and V 6 bases, and 8 bases lay outside the gene matches. In DNA form, the CDR3 reads TGTGCCAGCAGTTATCGGACTAGCGGAGTCTACAATGAGCAGTTCTTC. It is translated as CASSYRTSGVYNEQFF.

This clonotype has only a few counts. The chain links TRBV13 to TRBJ2-1; TRBD1 matches at 9 bases. The CDR3 is 14 amino acids. Germline V gene lookup returns CDR1 PRHDT and CDR2 FYEKMQ (reference sequence). J gave up 10 bases and V 2 bases, and 6 bases lay outside the gene matches. DNA of the CDR3: TGTGCCAGCAGCTTATGGGGACAGGGTCGCGAGCAGTTCTTC. Translated, it gives CASSLWGQGREQFF.

V is TRBV9 and J is TRBJ2-1; no reliable D call. Trimming cost V 3 bases and J 6 bases, with 16 bases left between them. This CDR3 is 15 amino acids long. Germline loops: CDR1 SGDLS, CDR2 YYNGEE. DNA for the CDR3: TGTGCCAGCAGCGCAAGACCGGACCAATTCAATGAGCAGTTCTTC. This codes for CASSARPDQFNEQFF.

Written as DNA, the CDR3 is TGTGCCAGCAGTATTAGAGATTTTAAGACCCAGTACTTC. This codes for CASSIRDFKTQYF. The V gene is TRBV12-3 or TRBV12-4, the J gene TRBJ2-5; D is undetermined. V lost 5 bases, J lost 6 bases, and 13 bases lay in between. The CDR3 length is 13 residues.